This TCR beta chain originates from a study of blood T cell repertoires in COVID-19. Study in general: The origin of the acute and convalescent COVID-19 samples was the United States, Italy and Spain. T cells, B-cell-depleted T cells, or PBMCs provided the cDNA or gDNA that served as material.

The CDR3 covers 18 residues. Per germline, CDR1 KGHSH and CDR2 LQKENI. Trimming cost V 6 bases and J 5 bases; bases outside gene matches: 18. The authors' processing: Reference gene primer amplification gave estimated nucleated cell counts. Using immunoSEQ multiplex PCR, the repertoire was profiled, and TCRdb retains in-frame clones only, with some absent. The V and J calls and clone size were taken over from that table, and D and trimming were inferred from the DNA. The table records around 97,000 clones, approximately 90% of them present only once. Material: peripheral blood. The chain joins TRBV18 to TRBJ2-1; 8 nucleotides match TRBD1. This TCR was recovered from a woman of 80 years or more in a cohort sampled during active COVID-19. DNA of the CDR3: TGTGCCAGCTCCTCGAGTGGAATACAGGGGGTGTTGAACAATGAGCAGTTCTTC. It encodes CASSSSGIQGVLNNEQFF.